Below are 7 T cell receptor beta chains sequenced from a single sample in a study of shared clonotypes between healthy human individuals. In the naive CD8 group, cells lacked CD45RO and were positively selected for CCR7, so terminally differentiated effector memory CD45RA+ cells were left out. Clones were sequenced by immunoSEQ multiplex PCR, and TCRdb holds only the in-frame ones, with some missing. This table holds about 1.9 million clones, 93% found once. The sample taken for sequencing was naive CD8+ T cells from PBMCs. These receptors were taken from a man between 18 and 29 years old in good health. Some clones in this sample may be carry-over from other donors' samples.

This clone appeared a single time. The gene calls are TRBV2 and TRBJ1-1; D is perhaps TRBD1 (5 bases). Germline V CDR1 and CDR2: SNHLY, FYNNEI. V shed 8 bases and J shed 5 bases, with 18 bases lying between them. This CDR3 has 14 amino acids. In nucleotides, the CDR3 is TGTGCCAGCTTCAAACAGGCCCGCGGGACTGAAGCTTTCTTT. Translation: CASFKQARGTEAFF.

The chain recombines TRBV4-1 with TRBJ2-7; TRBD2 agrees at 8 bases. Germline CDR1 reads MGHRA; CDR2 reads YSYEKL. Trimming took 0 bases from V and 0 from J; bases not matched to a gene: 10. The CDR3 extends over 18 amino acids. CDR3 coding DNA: TGCGCCAGCAGCCAAGACCCGTCTGCGGGGGGTTACTCCTACGAGCAGTACTTC. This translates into CASSQDPSAGGYSYEQYF.

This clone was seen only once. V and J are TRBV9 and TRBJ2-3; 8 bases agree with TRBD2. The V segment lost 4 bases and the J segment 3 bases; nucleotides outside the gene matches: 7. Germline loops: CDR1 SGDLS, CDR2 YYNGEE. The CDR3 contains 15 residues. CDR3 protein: CASSSYSGVTDTQYF. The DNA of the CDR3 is TGTGCCAGCAGCAGTTATAGCGGGGTTACAGATACGCAGTATTTT.

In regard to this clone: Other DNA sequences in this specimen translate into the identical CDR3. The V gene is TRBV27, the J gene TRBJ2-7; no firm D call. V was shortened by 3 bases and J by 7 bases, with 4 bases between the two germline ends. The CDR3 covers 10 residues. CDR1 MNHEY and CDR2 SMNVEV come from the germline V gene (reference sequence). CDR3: CASSLYEQYF. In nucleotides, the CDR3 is TGTGCCAGCAGTTTGTATGAGCAGTACTTC.

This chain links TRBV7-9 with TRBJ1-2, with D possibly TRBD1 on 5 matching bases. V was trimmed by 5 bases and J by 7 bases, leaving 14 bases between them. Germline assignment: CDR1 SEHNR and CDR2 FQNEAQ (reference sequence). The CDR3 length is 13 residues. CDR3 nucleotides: TGTGCCAGCAGCCAATCCCAGAGGGGTGGCTACACCTTC. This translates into CASSQSQRGGYTF.

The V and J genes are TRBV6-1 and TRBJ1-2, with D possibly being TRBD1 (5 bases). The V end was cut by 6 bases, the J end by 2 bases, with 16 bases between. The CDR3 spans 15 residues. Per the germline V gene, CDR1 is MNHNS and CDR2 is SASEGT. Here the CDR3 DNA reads TGTGCCAGCAGGCCCGGGACCCTATGGAACTATGGCTACACCTTC. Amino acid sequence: CASRPGTLWNYGYTF.

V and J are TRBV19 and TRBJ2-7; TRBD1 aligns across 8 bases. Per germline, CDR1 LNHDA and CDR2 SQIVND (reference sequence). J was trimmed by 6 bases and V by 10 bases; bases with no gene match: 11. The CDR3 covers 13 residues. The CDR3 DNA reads TGTGCCACATCCCAGGGGGCTACGTCCGAGCAGTACTTC. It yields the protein CATSQGATSEQYF.